This passage covers 23 T cell receptor beta chains from one sample sequenced in a study of response to subunit inactivated influenza vaccine listed by TCRdb under 2018. Receptor amplification or capture employed RT-PCR. The sequencing machine was an Illumina HiSeq 2500. TCRdb ran its own pipeline on the public reads, namely fastp trimming at Q25 and MiXCR clone calling, and kept in-frame beta chains. Identical CDR3 proteins give one entry, which carries the most common genes and DNA. Here the sample has roughly 620,000 distinct CDR3 sequences; around 11% occur a single time. About 11% of the sample comes from the top ten. This sample was shared with a second study, whose subject was T cells expressing NK-cell markers. The second investigation adds: The TCR beta cDNA libraries were made using 5'RACE template switching, a step that added both a universal primer site and unique molecular identifiers.

The source material was PBMCs from blood, sampled on the day of vaccination. The source is a man in his forties or fifties who received an inactivated influenza vaccine. Donor details come from another sample of the same person, matched by shared clones.

The table lists this clonotype with a few counts. The J gene is TRBJ2-1, the V gene TRBV20-1; 10 nucleotides match TRBD2. Germline assignment: CDR1 DFQATT and CDR2 SNEGSKA (reference sequence). The CDR3 is 15 amino acids. V lost 0 bases, J lost 9 bases, and 8 bases stayed unmatched. The CDR3 DNA sequence: TGCAGTGCTAGAGATCTCCTAGCGGGAGTAGGTGAGCAGTTCTTC. Its translation is CSARDLLAGVGEQFF.

This clonotype has a handful of counts. The chain uses TRBV5-1 and TRBJ2-7; TRBD1 agrees at 9 bases. This CDR3 region has 15 residues. Germline values: CDR1 SGHRS, CDR2 YFSETQ. Germline trimming cut 4 bases from V and 5 bases from J; bases unmatched to any gene: 10. The DNA of the CDR3 is TGCGCCAGCAGCACGAACCCCCGGACAGGGGACGAGCAGTACTTC. Amino acids: CASSTNPRTGDEQYF.

The table lists this clonotype with a few counts. The rearrangement uses TRBV4-2 and TRBJ2-6, with TRBD2 matching 15 bases. Germline V gene data show CDR1 as LGHNA and CDR2 as YNFKEQ. The junction had 15 bases not matched to a gene; V was cut back by 4 bases and J by 5 bases. The length of the CDR3 is 21 residues. CDR3 in DNA: TGTGCCAGCAGCCGACAAAAACCGGGACTAGCGGGAGGTTATCGGGCCAACGTCCTGACTTTC. Translation gives CASSRQKPGLAGGYRANVLTF.

This rearrangement joins TRBV5-1 to TRBJ1-1; D gene unclear. There are 13 residues in the CDR3. Germline V gene data show CDR1 as SGHRS and CDR2 as YFSETQ. Deletions cut 0 bases from V and 3 bases from J, with 6 bases between. The CDR3: CASSLAEHTEAFF. Here the CDR3 DNA reads TGCGCCAGCAGCTTGGCGGAACACACTGAAGCTTTCTTT.

This clonotype was counted only a few times. This chain links TRBV6-5 with TRBJ2-6, with TRBD1 matching over 10 bases. Germline CDR1 reads MNHEY; CDR2 reads SVGAGI. This CDR3 contains 18 residues. V trimming: 2 bases; J trimming: 1 base; junction bases outside the gene matches: 5. The CDR3 spells CASSYDDRGPSGANVLTF. CDR3 DNA: TGTGCCAGCAGTTACGATGACAGGGGGCCATCTGGGGCCAACGTCCTGACTTTC.

This clonotype was seen just once. A read error may explain this, as a much larger clone is one base away. The rearrangement uses TRBV14 and TRBJ2-2; D remains ambiguous. This CDR3 comprises 14 residues. CDR1 and CDR2 (germline): SGHDN, FVKESK. The CDR3 bases are TGTGGCAGCAGCCAAGGGTTCGTACCCGGGGAGCTGTTTTTT. Translation gives CGSSQGFVPGELFF. The variable domain in full, completed from reference TRBV14 and TRBJ2-2, reads EAGVTQFPSHSVIEKGQTVTLRCDPISGHDNLYWYRRVMGKEIKFLLHFVKESKQDESGMPNNRFLAERTGGTYSTLKVQPAELEDSGVYFCGSSQGFVPGELFFGEGSRLTVL.

This clonotype was counted between two and nine times. This chain links TRBV20-1 with TRBJ1-1; maybe TRBD1 (5 bases). CDR3 size: 13 residues. V gave up 6 bases and J gave up 0 bases, with 11 bases separating them. Germline V gene sequence: CDR1 DFQATT, CDR2 SNEGSKA (reference sequence). The CDR3 DNA sequence: TGCAGTGCCGAACAGGTACTGAACACTGAAGCTTTCTTT. This translates into CSAEQVLNTEAFF.

In regard to this clonotype: It may be a read error: a sequence one base away is much more abundant. The genes are TRBV2 and TRBJ2-3; perhaps TRBD2 as D (6 bases). The germline V and J ends were trimmed by 11 bases and 10 bases, with 19 bases remaining between them. The CDR3 consists of 12 residues. CDR1 and CDR2 (germline): SNHLY, FYNNEI. In DNA, the CDR3 is TGTGCCGGCGGGCCAGGGACTCCACCGCAGTATTTT. Translating it yields CAGGPGTPPQYF.

In regard to this clonotype: A read error may be the cause here, since a much bigger clone is one base away. This sequence joins TRBV10-1 and TRBJ2-7; TRBD2 might be the D (5 bases). The CDR3 has 12 residues. Germline V gives CDR1 WNHNN, CDR2 SYGVQD (reference sequence). Trimming shortened V by 6 bases and J by 1 base, and 7 bases separated the two germline ends. CDR3 region: CASSGESYEQYF. The CDR3 region has the DNA TGCGCCAGCAGCGGGGAGTCCTACGAGCAGTACTTC.

The chain has TRBV7-9 and TRBJ1-1; TRBD1 matches 7 bases. The CDR3 consists of 17 residues. Losses at the gene ends were 2 bases for V and 1 base for J; bases not matched to a gene: 10. The germline V gene encodes CDR1 SEHNR and CDR2 FQNEAQ (reference sequence). The CDR3 loop reads CASSLSRGGTGNTEAFF. In DNA, the CDR3 is TGTGCCAGCAGCTTATCAAGAGGGGGCACTGGGAACACTGAAGCTTTCTTT.

This chain joins TRBV5-1 and TRBJ1-1, with D possibly TRBD1 on 6 matching bases. CDR1 is SGHRS, CDR2 YFSETQ, per germline. The CDR3 is 13 amino acids. The ends were cut back, 2 bases at V and 4 bases at J, with 9 bases in the middle. The chain's CDR3 is CASSLRGITEAFF. The CDR3 DNA follows: TGCGCCAGCAGCTTAAGGGGGATCACTGAAGCTTTCTTT. Full variable domain (remainder filled in from reference TRBV5-1 and TRBJ1-1): KAGVTQTPRYLIKTRGQQVTLSCSPISGHRSVSWYQQTPGQGLQFLFEYFSETQRNKGNFPGRFSGRQFSNSRSEMNVSTLELGDSALYLCASSLRGITEAFFGQGTRLTVV.

This sequence joins TRBV4-2 and TRBJ2-2; 11 bases are shared with TRBD2. The V segment lost 1 base and the J segment 7 bases; nucleotides outside the gene matches: 5. CDR1 and CDR2 (germline): LGHNA, YNFKEQ. The CDR3 is made up of 16 amino acids. The CDR3 reads CASSQGSLAGGGELFF. CDR3 sequence (DNA): TGTGCCAGCAGCCAAGGATCGCTAGCGGGGGGCGGGGAGCTGTTTTTT.

This clonotype was picked up many times. The chain carries TRBV12-3 or TRBV12-4 and TRBJ2-7; D may match TRBD1 or TRBD2 (5 bases each). This CDR3 spans 15 amino acids. V lost 6 bases, J lost 5 bases, and 20 bases lay in between. CDR3 region: CASSPQPDRADEQYF. Written as DNA, the CDR3 is TGTGCCAGCAGCCCGCAACCCGACAGAGCGGACGAGCAGTACTTC.

This sequence joins TRBV2 and TRBJ2-7; 7 bases line up with TRBD1. This CDR3 has 15 amino acids. Germline V gene lookup returns CDR1 SNHLY and CDR2 FYNNEI. Unmatched junction bases numbered 9, after V lost 4 bases and J lost 3 bases. In nucleotides, the CDR3 is TGTGCCAGCAGTGTAAGGGGGCTGGTGTTCTACGAGCAGTACTTC. Its protein is CASSVRGLVFYEQYF.

Only a few counts were recorded for this clonotype. This sequence joins TRBV6-5 and TRBJ1-5; no clear D. Trimming took off 4 bases at V and 3 bases at J, with 16 bases between the two ends. The germline V gene encodes CDR1 MNHEY and CDR2 SVGAGI. The CDR3 runs to 16 residues. The CDR3 DNA reads as TGTGCCAGCAGTTCCCTAGCCCAGGAATACAATCAGCCCCAGCATTTT. Its protein is CASSSLAQEYNQPQHF.

This clonotype was counted at least ten times. The chain uses TRBV5-1 and TRBJ2-1, with 7 bases matching TRBD2. Germline-derived CDR1 and CDR2 are SGHRS and YFSETQ. This CDR3 is 15 amino acids long. The trim removed 2 bases at V and 2 bases at J, leaving 4 bases unmatched. CDR3 sequence: CASSLSGGTYNEQFF. CDR3 nucleotide sequence: TGCGCCAGCAGCTTATCGGGGGGAACCTACAATGAGCAGTTCTTC.

The CDR3 here is CAIAGQGGMNTEAFF. The CDR3 nucleotides read TGTGCCATCGCCGGACAGGGAGGTATGAACACTGAAGCTTTCTTT. This rearrangement joins TRBV10-3 to TRBJ1-1; 8 bases fit TRBD1. J gave up 0 bases and V 8 bases, and 8 bases lay outside the gene matches. CDR1 ENHRY and CDR2 SYGVKD come from the germline V gene. The CDR3 totals 15 residues.

This clonotype was picked up a small number of times. The CDR3 bases are TGTGCCAGCAACCGACTCAGGCAGGGGCGGAGTGAAAAACTGTTTTTT. This codes for CASNRLRQGRSEKLFF. V usage is TRBV28 and J usage is TRBJ1-4, with D possibly being TRBD1 (6 bases). The CDR3 is 16 residues long. Germline V gene lookup returns CDR1 MDHEN and CDR2 SYDVKM. V was trimmed by 7 bases and J by 7 bases, leaving 22 bases between them.

This clonotype showed up just a few times. The chain recombines TRBV27 with TRBJ2-2, with D perhaps matching TRBD1 (6 bases). Germline values: CDR1 MNHEY, CDR2 SMNVEV (reference sequence). The V end was cut by 8 bases, the J end by 6 bases, with 19 bases between. CDR3 length: 15 amino acids. The CDR3 DNA follows: TGTGCCAGCGCTGGGCAGGGGTTTCGGGCCGGGGAGCTGTTTTTT. Translated, it gives CASAGQGFRAGELFF.

The chain is built from TRBV4-3 and TRBJ1-5; D unresolved. V was trimmed by 0 bases and J by 0 bases, leaving 6 bases between them. This CDR3 is built from 15 residues. Germline V gene data show CDR1 as LGHNA and CDR2 as YSLEER. CDR3 sequence reads: CASSQDAASNQPQHF. The CDR3 nucleotides read TGCGCCAGCAGCCAAGATGCGGCTAGCAATCAGCCCCAGCATTTT.

CDR3 sequence (DNA): TGTGCCAGCAGAGGAGTAGGGGGCGATTTCCTCCACACCTTC. Translating gives CASRGVGGDFLHTF. The chain links TRBV11-2 to TRBJ1-2, with 7 bases matching TRBD1. Germline V CDR1 and CDR2: SGHAT, FQNNGV. The length of the CDR3 is 14 residues. Unmatched junction bases numbered 16, after V lost 6 bases and J lost 12 bases. The full variable domain, its missing parts supplied by reference TRBV11-2 and TRBJ1-2, is EAGVAQSPRYKIIEKRQSVAFWCNPISGHATLYWYQQILGQGPKLLIQFQNNGVVDDSQLPKDRFSAERLKGVDSTLKIQPAKLEDSAVYLCASRGVGGDFLHTFGSGTRLTVV.

The V gene is TRBV20-1, the J gene TRBJ2-7, with 13 bases aligning to TRBD2. The CDR3 length is 16 residues. V was clipped by 5 bases and J by 8 bases; unmatched bases: 15. Germline V gene sequence: CDR1 DFQATT, CDR2 SNEGSKA (reference sequence). For the CDR3, the DNA is TGCAGTGCTTTTATCGGGACTAGCGGGGCCCCCGGGCAGCAGTACTTC. It translates to CSAFIGTSGAPGQQYF.

This clonotype was detected ten times or more. The chain employs TRBV11-2 and TRBJ2-2; D remains unclear. The germline V gene encodes CDR1 SGHAT and CDR2 FQNNGV. The CDR3 is made up of 12 amino acids. V lost 0 bases, J lost 6 bases, and 2 bases lay in between. In DNA, the CDR3 is TGTGCCAGCAGCTTAGATGCCGGGGAGCTGTTTTTT. Protein sequence: CASSLDAGELFF. Full variable domain (remainder filled in from reference TRBV11-2 and TRBJ2-2): EAGVAQSPRYKIIEKRQSVAFWCNPISGHATLYWYQQILGQGPKLLIQFQNNGVVDDSQLPKDRFSAERLKGVDSTLKIQPAKLEDSAVYLCASSLDAGELFFGEGSRLTVL.